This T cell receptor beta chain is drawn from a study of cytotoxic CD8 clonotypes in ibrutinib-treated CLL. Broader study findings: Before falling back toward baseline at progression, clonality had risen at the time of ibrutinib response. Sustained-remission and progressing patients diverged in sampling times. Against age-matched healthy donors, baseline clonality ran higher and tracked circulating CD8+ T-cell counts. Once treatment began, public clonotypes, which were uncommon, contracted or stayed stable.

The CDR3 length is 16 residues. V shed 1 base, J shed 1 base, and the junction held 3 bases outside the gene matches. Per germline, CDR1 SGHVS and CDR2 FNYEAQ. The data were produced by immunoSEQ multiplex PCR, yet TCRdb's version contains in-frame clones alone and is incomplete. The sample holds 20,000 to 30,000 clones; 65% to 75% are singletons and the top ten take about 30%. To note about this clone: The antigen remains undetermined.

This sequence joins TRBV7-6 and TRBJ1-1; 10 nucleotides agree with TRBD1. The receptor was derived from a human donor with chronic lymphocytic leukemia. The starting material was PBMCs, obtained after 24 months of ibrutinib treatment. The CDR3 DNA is TGTGCCAGCAGCTTAGGGACAGGGGGACAGAACACTGAAGCTTTCTTT. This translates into CASSLGTGGQNTEAFF.